These 24 T cell receptor beta chains were all obtained from the same sample, sequenced in a study of T cells in Graves' hyperthyroidism and ophthalmopathy. Amplification yielded TCR beta CDR3 regions, with RNA transcripts as the source. The HTBI primer set served for first-round RT-PCR of the TCR CDR3. TCRdb independently ran MiXCR on the multiplex PCR reads; one entry per CDR3 protein. The sample includes about 600,000 distinct CDR3 sequences, approximately 15% of them seen just once. The sequenced material came from blood. These receptors were obtained from a woman in her forties with Graves' ophthalmopathy.

The V and J genes are TRBV6-1 and TRBJ2-6; 8 bases line up with TRBD1. The CDR3 consists of 17 residues. V lost 5 bases and J lost 4; bases outside the gene matches: 10. Germline loops: CDR1 MNHNS, CDR2 SASEGT. The CDR3 bases are TGTGCCAGCAGTCCTACAGGGGGTATGGGCGGGGCCAACGTCCTGACTTTC. Protein sequence: CASSPTGGMGGANVLTF.

The gene calls are TRBV6-2 or TRBV6-3 and TRBJ1-5, with D perhaps TRBD1 (6 bases). Looked up from germline, CDR1 is MNHEY and CDR2 is SVGEGT. The CDR3 length is 15 residues. V was shortened by 4 bases and J by 4 bases, with 14 bases between the two germline ends. The CDR3 loop reads CASSFLGGLNQPQHF. The CDR3 nucleotides read TGTGCCAGCAGTTTTCTCGGGGGCCTGAATCAGCCCCAGCATTTT.

This clonotype was seen only a few times. This chain joins TRBV5-1 and TRBJ2-3, with TRBD2 matching over 10 bases. The V and J ends lost 5 bases and 1 base, in that order; junction bases with no gene match: 4. The CDR3 runs to 15 residues. Germline CDR1 and CDR2: SGHRS and YFSETQ. CDR3 DNA sequence: TGCGCCAGCAGACCCGGGACTAGCGGCACAGATACGCAGTATTTT. Protein sequence: CASRPGTSGTDTQYF.

The genes are TRBV13 and TRBJ1-4; 8 positions agree with TRBD1. Germline values: CDR1 PRHDT, CDR2 FYEKMQ (reference sequence). The CDR3 runs 14 residues. V lost 3 bases to trimming and J lost 7 bases; unmatched junction nucleotides: 4. In nucleotides, the CDR3 is TGTGCCAGCAGCTTCCAGGGGGCAAGTGAAAAACTGTTTTTT. Amino acids: CASSFQGASEKLFF.

The chain combines TRBV7-9 with TRBJ1-3, with D tentatively TRBD1 (6 bases). Germline CDR1 is SEHNR and CDR2 is FQNEAQ (reference sequence). This CDR3 has 17 residues. Trimming removed 5 bases at V and 3 bases at J, with 20 bases between. CDR3 amino acids: CASSHGRDTHHGNTIYF. The CDR3 nucleotides are TGTGCCAGCAGCCACGGTCGGGACACCCATCATGGAAACACCATATATTTT. The full variable domain, its missing parts supplied by reference TRBV7-9 and TRBJ1-3, is DTGVSQNPRHKITKRGQNVTFRCDPISEHNRLYWYRQTLGQGPEFLTYFQNEAQLEKSRLLSDRFSAERPKGSFSTLEIQRTEQGDSAMYLCASSHGRDTHHGNTIYFGEGSWLTVV.

This clonotype was counted a few times. In nucleotides, the CDR3 is TGCGCCAGCAGCCAAGCCGGCACATACTATGGCTACACCTTC. As protein: CASSQAGTYYGYTF. The chain combines TRBV4-1 with TRBJ1-2, with D unclear. V was shortened by 1 base and J by 3 bases, with 9 bases between the two germline ends. Germline CDR1 and CDR2: MGHRA and YSYEKL. The CDR3 covers 14 residues.

This clonotype was recorded at least ten times. This chain connects TRBV30 to TRBJ2-1; 11 bases are a match to TRBD2. There are 13 residues in the CDR3. Germline CDR1 is GTSNPN and CDR2 is SVGIG (reference sequence). Trimming cost V 4 bases and J 6 bases; bases outside gene matches: 2. Here the CDR3 DNA reads TGTGCCTGGACCGGGACTAGCGGCAATGAGCAGTTCTTC. This codes for CAWTGTSGNEQFF. The full variable domain, in which reference TRBV30 and TRBJ2-1 provide the parts outside the CDR3, is SQTIHQWPATLVQPVGSPLSLECTVEGTSNPNLYWYRQAAGRGLQLLFYSVGIGQISSEVPQNLSASRPQDRQFILSSKKLLLSDSGFYLCAWTGTSGNEQFFGPGTRLTVL.

The V gene is TRBV28, the J gene TRBJ2-5; a weak D match, TRBD2 (6 bases). The CDR3 runs 13 residues. V lost 7 bases, J lost 3 bases, and 12 bases lay in between. CDR1 and CDR2 (germline): MDHEN, SYDVKM. In DNA, the CDR3 is TGTGCCAGCACCTGGTCGGGGGAAGAGACCCAGTACTTC. The encoded protein is CASTWSGEETQYF.

This clonotype was recorded many times. The chain carries TRBV2 and TRBJ1-2; 8 nucleotides align to TRBD1. The germline gives CDR1 SNHLY, CDR2 FYNNEI. With 5 bases clipped from V and 5 bases from J, the junction kept 13 bases outside the gene matches. The CDR3 extends over 16 amino acids. DNA for the CDR3: TGTGCCAGCAGTCTCAAAAAATCCGGGACAGGATATGGCTACACCTTC. It translates to CASSLKKSGTGYGYTF.

This clonotype showed up many times. The J gene is TRBJ1-2, the V gene TRBV5-5; D unclear. The V gene's germline CDR1 is SGHKS and CDR2 YYEKEE (reference sequence). This CDR3 comprises 13 residues. V was cut by 3 bases and J by 4 bases, with 10 bases left in between. For the CDR3, the DNA is TGTGCCAGCAGCTCTCATCGGTCCTATGGCTACACCTTC. It specifies CASSSHRSYGYTF.

This clonotype was seen only a few times. The chain couples TRBV4-2 to TRBJ2-5; no clear D. V gave up 4 bases and J gave up 1 base, with 16 bases separating them. The CDR3 spans 16 residues. Germline V gene data show CDR1 as LGHNA and CDR2 as YNFKEQ. CDR3 DNA: TGTGCCAGCAGCCTAAGTGTCGTGCAGGCCCAAGAGACCCAGTACTTC. Protein: CASSLSVVQAQETQYF.

V usage is TRBV2 and J usage is TRBJ2-7; D may be TRBD2 (7 bases). Germline V lookup: CDR1 SNHLY, CDR2 FYNNEI. Trimming took 4 bases from V and 4 from J, leaving 14 bases between them. The CDR3 length is 14 residues. This CDR3 reads CASSVPGGPYEQYF. The CDR3 nucleotides read TGTGCCAGCAGTGTCCCCGGGGGGCCTTACGAGCAGTACTTC.

The CDR3 coding sequence is TGCAGTGCTAGTTCACCGGATACCCCTAACCAGTACTTC. Its translation: CSASSPDTPNQYF. V is TRBV20-1 and J is TRBJ2-5; D ambiguous. There are 13 residues in the CDR3. The germline V gene encodes CDR1 DFQATT and CDR2 SNEGSKA (reference sequence). V was pared by 3 bases and J by 10 bases, with 18 bases between.

The sample holds many counts of this clonotype. V gene TRBV2 combines with J gene TRBJ2-1; 7 nucleotides align to TRBD2. The CDR3 sequence is 15 residues long. Germline V gives CDR1 SNHLY, CDR2 FYNNEI. With 1 base clipped from V and 4 bases from J, the junction kept 4 bases outside the gene matches. The CDR3 DNA is TGTGCCAGCAGTGAAGTTGGGGGAGGGTACAATGAGCAGTTCTTC. This gives the protein CASSEVGGGYNEQFF.

This clonotype was seen many times. The V and J genes are TRBV6-1 and TRBJ2-7; the match to TRBD1 covers 9 bases. J gave up 2 bases and V 11 bases, and 4 bases lay outside the gene matches. This CDR3 spans 12 amino acids. Looked up from germline, CDR1 is MNHNS and CDR2 is SASEGT. CDR3 DNA sequence: TGTGCCCACAGGGGGCCCACCTACGAGCAGTACTTC. It specifies CAHRGPTYEQYF.

V and J are TRBV19 and TRBJ2-1; 8 bases map to TRBD2. Germline loops: CDR1 LNHDA, CDR2 SQIVND (reference sequence). The ends lost 5 bases at V and 7 bases at J; junction bases unmatched: 7. This CDR3 spans 14 amino acids. CDR3 protein: CASSLAGIENEQFF. CDR3 DNA sequence: TGTGCCAGTAGTTTAGCGGGAATAGAAAATGAGCAGTTCTTC.

This clonotype has at least ten counts. The V call is TRBV5-1, the J call TRBJ2-3; D is possibly TRBD2 (5 bases). The ends were cut back, 0 bases at V and 2 bases at J, with 7 bases in the middle. Germline V gives CDR1 SGHRS, CDR2 YFSETQ. The CDR3 extends over 14 amino acids. DNA of the CDR3: TGCGCCAGCAGCTTGGGCGGGCCCACAGATACGCAGTATTTT. The encoded protein is CASSLGGPTDTQYF.

This clonotype has ten or more counts. The J gene is TRBJ2-5, the V gene TRBV3-1, with no clear D. Germline lookup yields CDR1 LGHDT and CDR2 YNNKEL (reference sequence). The CDR3 spans 13 residues. V lost 1 base, J lost 1 base, and 4 bases lay in between. CDR3 sequence: CASSQGTQETQYF. The CDR3 nucleotides are TGTGCCAGCAGCCAAGGGACCCAAGAGACCCAGTACTTC.

This clonotype was seen once. Compared with germline, one end of the junction differs, possibly owing to a read error. The chain carries TRBV7-4 and TRBJ1-4; D call uncertain. CDR1 is SGHVT and CDR2 is SQSDAQ in the germline V gene. The CDR3 covers 14 residues. CDR3 loop: CASSLGAGDEKLLF. CDR3 sequence (DNA): TGTGCCAGCAGCTTAGGGGCCGGAGATGAAAAACTGCTTTTT.

This clonotype occurred many times. The V call is TRBV7-8, the J call TRBJ2-5; D is unclear. The ends were cut back, 0 bases at V and 0 bases at J, with 8 bases in the middle. CDR1 and CDR2 (germline): SGHVS, FQNEAQ. The length of the CDR3 is 15 residues. In nucleotides, the CDR3 is TGTGCCAGCAGCTTAGCACCCGGGTACCAAGAGACCCAGTACTTC. Its protein is CASSLAPGYQETQYF.

The table lists this clonotype with many counts. The chain links TRBV6-5 to TRBJ2-2, with a possible D match to TRBD1 (6 bases). Trimming removed 3 bases at V and 7 bases at J, with 12 bases between. CDR1 MNHEY and CDR2 SVGAGI come from the germline V gene. The CDR3 runs to 14 residues. The CDR3 nucleotides read TGTGCCAGCAGTTATAACAGGGAAGGCGGGGAGCTGTTTTTT. Residues: CASSYNREGGELFF.

This clonotype came up many times. The CDR3 DNA is TGCGCCAGCAGTGATGTCGTAGGTAGCAATCAGCCCCAGCATTTT. It encodes CASSDVVGSNQPQHF. The genes are TRBV10-2 and TRBJ1-5, with D hard to call. CDR1 and CDR2 from the germline V gene are WSHSY and SAAADI. Between the trimmed V and J ends, which lost 3 bases and 0 bases, there was a span of 9 bases. The CDR3 loop spans 15 amino acids.

This chain uses TRBV20-1 with TRBJ2-2; TRBD1 agrees at 8 bases. Unmatched junction bases numbered 7, after V lost 2 bases and J lost 2 bases. Germline assignment: CDR1 DFQATT and CDR2 SNEGSKA (reference sequence). CDR3 length: 16 residues. CDR3 DNA sequence: TGCAGTGCTAGACCTCCCGACAGGGGCAACACCGGGGAGCTGTTTTTT. Residues: CSARPPDRGNTGELFF.

There are a few counts of this clonotype. This rearrangement joins TRBV6-1 to TRBJ2-7; 8 bases are shared with TRBD1. Germline V gives CDR1 MNHNS, CDR2 SASEGT. Trimming at V came to 7 bases and at J to 3 bases, leaving 8 bases not matched to a gene. This CDR3 spans 14 amino acids. As DNA, the CDR3 is TGTGCCAGCAACAGGGCAGGGGGCTTCTACGAGCAGTACTTC. Protein sequence: CASNRAGGFYEQYF.